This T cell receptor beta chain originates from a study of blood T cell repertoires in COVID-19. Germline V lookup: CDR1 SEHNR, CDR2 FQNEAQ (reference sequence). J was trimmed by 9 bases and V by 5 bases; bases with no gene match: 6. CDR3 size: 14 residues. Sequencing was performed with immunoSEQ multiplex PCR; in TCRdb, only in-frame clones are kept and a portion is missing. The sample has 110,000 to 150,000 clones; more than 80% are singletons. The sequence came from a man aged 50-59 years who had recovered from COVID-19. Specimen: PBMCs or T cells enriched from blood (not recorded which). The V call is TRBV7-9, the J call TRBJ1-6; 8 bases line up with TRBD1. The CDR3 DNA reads TGTGCCAGCAGCCCCTGGACAGGGAGTTCACCCCTCCACTTT. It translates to CASSPWTGSSPLHF.